In its sample, the clone carrying this TCR beta chain was seen many times. Its specificity is unknown. These data are taken from a study of T cell repertoires in cytomegalovirus infection. In the study overall: In public TCR beta signatures, there were indications of both CMV infection and matching HLA type. Regarding the study as a whole: Dominating the ex vivo response were HLA-C-restricted CMV-specific TCR beta clonotypes. Individuals carrying CMV plus the relevant HLA were identified by cumulative frequency of public TCR beta families.

V shed 7 bases, J shed 0 bases, and the junction held 6 bases outside the gene matches. Germline values: CDR1 MNHEY, CDR2 SVGEGT. The CDR3 length is 14 residues. TCRdb independently ran MiXCR on the reads; one entry per CDR3 protein. The sample consists of about 210,000 distinct CDR3 sequences, about 5.9% of them appearing once. Sequencing used PBMCs. The rearrangement links TRBV6-2 or TRBV6-3 to TRBJ2-7; 7 nucleotides align to TRBD2. The clonotype originates from a human donor in good health (CMV status not recorded). Some clones in this sample may be carry-over from other donors' samples. The DNA of the CDR3 is TGTGCCAGCACACGAGCGGGGTCCTCCTACGAGCAGTACTTC. It translates to CASTRAGSSYEQYF.